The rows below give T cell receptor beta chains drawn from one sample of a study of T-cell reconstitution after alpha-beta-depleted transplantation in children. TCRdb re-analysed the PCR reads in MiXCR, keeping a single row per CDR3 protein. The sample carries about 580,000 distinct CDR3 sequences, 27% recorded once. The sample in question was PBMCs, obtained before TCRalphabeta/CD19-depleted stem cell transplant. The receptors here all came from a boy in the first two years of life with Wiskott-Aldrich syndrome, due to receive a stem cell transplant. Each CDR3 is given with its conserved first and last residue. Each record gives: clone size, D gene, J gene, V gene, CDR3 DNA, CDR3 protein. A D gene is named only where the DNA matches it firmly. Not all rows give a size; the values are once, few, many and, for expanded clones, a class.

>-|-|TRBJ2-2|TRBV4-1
TGCGCCAGCAGCCAAGTGGGAGGTCTGGTCGGGGAGCTGTTTTTT
CASSQVGGLVGELFF
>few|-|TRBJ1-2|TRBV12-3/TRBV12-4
TGTGCCAGCAGTTTTGGGTCAGCTAACTATGGCTACACCTTC
CASSFGSANYGYTF
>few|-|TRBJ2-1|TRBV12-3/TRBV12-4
TGTGCCAGCCGGAGGGGAGGTAGTTCCTACAATGAGCAGTTCTTC
CASRRGGSSYNEQFF
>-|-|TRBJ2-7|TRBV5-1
TGCGCCAGCAGCTTGGTAGGGAGCGAGCAGTACTTC
CASSLVGSEQYF
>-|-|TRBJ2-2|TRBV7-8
TGTGCCAGCAGCTTAGAGGGGTTCGGGGAGCTGTTTTTT
CASSLEGFGELFF
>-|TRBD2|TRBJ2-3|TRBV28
TGTGCCAGCAGTTTACCAAGCGGGAGTAAGGATACGCAGTATTTT
CASSLPSGSKDTQYF
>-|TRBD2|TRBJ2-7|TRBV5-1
TGCGCCAGCAGCTACCACCTAGCGGGAGTAGTGGGTGACCACGAGCAGTACTTC
CASSYHLAGVVGDHEQYF
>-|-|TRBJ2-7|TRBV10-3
TGTGCCATCAGAAACAGGGAAACTAACGAGCAGTACTTC
CAIRNRETNEQYF
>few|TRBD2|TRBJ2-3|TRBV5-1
TGCGCCAGCAGCTCGGGGGGTCGCACAGATACGCAGTATTTT
CASSSGGRTDTQYF
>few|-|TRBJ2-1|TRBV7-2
TGTGCCAGCAGCTTAGGCTCGCTAGCCTACAATGAGCAGTTCTTC
CASSLGSLAYNEQFF
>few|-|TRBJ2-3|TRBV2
TGTGCCAGCATCAGAGCTAGCACAGATACGCAGTATTTT
CASIRASTDTQYF
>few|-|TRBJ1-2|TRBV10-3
TGTGCCATCAGCTCGACAGTCATCTATGGCTACACCTTC
CAISSTVIYGYTF
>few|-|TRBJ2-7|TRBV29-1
TGCAGCGTGGGGGTGACCGGCTACGAGCAGTACTTC
CSVGVTGYEQYF
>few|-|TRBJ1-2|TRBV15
TGTGCCACCGGAACAGCTTATGGCTACACCTTC
CATGTAYGYTF
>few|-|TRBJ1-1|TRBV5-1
TGCGCCAGCAGAAATGGGGCGGACACTGAAGCTTTCTTT
CASRNGADTEAFF
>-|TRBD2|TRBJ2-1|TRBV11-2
TGTGCCAGCAGCTCGGGGCTTCGCGGGAGGCGCAATGAGCAGTTCTTC
CASSSGLRGRRNEQFF
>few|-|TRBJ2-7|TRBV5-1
TGCGCCAGCACGTTGACTTCGACATCCTACGAGCAGTACTTC
CASTLTSTSYEQYF
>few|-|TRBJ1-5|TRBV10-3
TGTGCCATCAGTCTTGGGGGCGGCAATCAGCCCCAGCATTTT
CAISLGGGNQPQHF
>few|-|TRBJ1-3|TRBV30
TGTGCCCACAAGCCCTCTGGAAACACCATATATTTT
CAHKPSGNTIYF
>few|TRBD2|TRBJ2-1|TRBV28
TGTGCCAGCAGTTTGTTCCAGACTAGCGGCAAAAACTCCTACAATGAGCAGTTCTTC
CASSLFQTSGKNSYNEQFF
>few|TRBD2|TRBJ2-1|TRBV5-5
TGTGCCAGCAGCCCCCGGACTAGCGGGAGAAGCTACAATGAGCAGTTCTTC
CASSPRTSGRSYNEQFF
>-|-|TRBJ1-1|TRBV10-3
TGTGCCATCAGTGAGTGGGGGAATACCTTGAACACTGAAGCTTTCTTT
CAISEWGNTLNTEAFF
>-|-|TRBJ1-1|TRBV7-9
TGTGCCAGCAGCCCCGGGGGGGCGAACACTGAAGCTTTCTTT
CASSPGGANTEAFF